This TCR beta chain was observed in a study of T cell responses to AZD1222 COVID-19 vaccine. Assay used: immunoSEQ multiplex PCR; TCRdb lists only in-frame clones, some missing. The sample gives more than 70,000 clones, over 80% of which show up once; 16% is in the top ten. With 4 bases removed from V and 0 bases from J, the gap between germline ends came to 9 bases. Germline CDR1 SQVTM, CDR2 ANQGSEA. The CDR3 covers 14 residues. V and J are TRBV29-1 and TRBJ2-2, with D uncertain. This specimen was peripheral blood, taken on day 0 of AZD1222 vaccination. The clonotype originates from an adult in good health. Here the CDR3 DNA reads TGCAGCGTTGTGTTAGCCGCGAACACCGGGGAGCTGTTTTTT. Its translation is CSVVLAANTGELFF.